Below are 23 T cell receptor beta chains sequenced from a single sample in a study of siplizumab effects on memory and regulatory T cells. The data were produced by immunoSEQ multiplex PCR, yet TCRdb's version contains in-frame clones alone and is incomplete. The table includes under 95,000 clones, roughly 94% detected once. The sample was non-Treg CD4+ T cells sorted from blood. These receptors all stem from a human donor in good health.

The J gene is TRBJ1-2, the V gene TRBV18; D is unclear. The CDR3 is 15 amino acids. Trimming shortened V by 2 bases and J by 4 bases, and 14 bases separated the two germline ends. CDR1 and CDR2 from the germline V gene are KGHSH and LQKENI. The CDR3 DNA sequence: TGTGCCAGCTCACCAGATCTCAGGACCTCCTATGGCTACACCTTC. Translating it yields CASSPDLRTSYGYTF.

The chain recombines TRBV18 with TRBJ1-5; D uncertain. This CDR3 has 16 residues. CDR1 and CDR2 (germline): KGHSH, LQKENI. The V gene lost 2 bases and the J gene lost 0 bases, with 11 bases spanning the gap. CDR3: CASSPFVVDSNQPQHF. CDR3 in DNA: TGTGCCAGCTCACCATTCGTTGTCGATAGCAATCAGCCCCAGCATTTT.

The chain joins TRBV11-2 to TRBJ1-2; D is uncertain. Looked up from germline, CDR1 is SGHAT and CDR2 is FQNNGV. The CDR3 is 14 residues long. V was clipped by 3 bases and J by 5 bases, with 13 bases between them. The CDR3 coding sequence is TGTGCCAGCAGCTTCTTTGAGGGCCTTTATGGCTACACCTTC. Translation: CASSFFEGLYGYTF.

This rearrangement joins TRBV5-1 to TRBJ2-7; 8 bases fit TRBD2. In germline, CDR1 is SGHRS, CDR2 YFSETQ. The V segment lost 4 bases and the J segment 2 bases; nucleotides outside the gene matches: 8. The CDR3 contains 15 residues. The CDR3 region is CASSPALAGPYEQYF. In nucleotides, the CDR3 is TGCGCCAGCAGCCCCGCTTTAGCGGGGCCCTACGAGCAGTACTTC.

The count of this clone is one. The chain has TRBV27 and TRBJ2-2; 8 bases line up with TRBD2. The CDR3 extends over 17 amino acids. The germline V gene encodes CDR1 MNHEY and CDR2 SMNVEV (reference sequence). V was clipped by 3 bases and J by 4 bases; unmatched bases: 10. The CDR3 here is CASSFSLAGGATGELFF. The CDR3 DNA sequence: TGTGCCAGCAGTTTCTCGCTAGCGGGCGGGGCCACCGGGGAGCTGTTTTTT.

The rearrangement joins TRBV9 to TRBJ2-7, with TRBD1 matching 12 bases. The germline CDR1 and CDR2 sequences are SGDLS and YYNGEE. J lost 2 bases, V lost 5 bases, and 5 bases had no gene match. CDR3 length equals 15 residues. CDR3 sequence: CASSGGTGGPYEQYF. The CDR3 DNA sequence: TGTGCCAGCAGTGGCGGGACAGGGGGCCCCTACGAGCAGTACTTC.

This chain joins TRBV5-1 and TRBJ1-3; D is uncertain. The CDR3 runs 16 residues. From germline, CDR1 is SGHRS and CDR2 YFSETQ. The ends were cut back, 0 bases at V and 0 bases at J, with 10 bases in the middle. Here the CDR3 DNA reads TGCGCCAGCAGCTTGGCCGAACACAGCTCTGGAAACACCATATATTTT. It is translated as CASSLAEHSSGNTIYF.

The rearrangement joins TRBV5-1 to TRBJ2-3, with D unresolved. Germline V gene sequence: CDR1 SGHRS, CDR2 YFSETQ. Trimming shortened V by 2 bases and J by 5 bases, and 12 bases separated the two germline ends. The CDR3 loop spans 14 amino acids. DNA for the CDR3: TGCGCCAGCAGCTTAAATCGACTCGGAGATACGCAGTATTTT. Protein: CASSLNRLGDTQYF.

This clone has only a few counts. V and J are TRBV4-3 and TRBJ1-5; D not resolved. The CDR3 loop spans 15 amino acids. V was clipped by 0 bases and J by 3 bases, with 9 bases between them. The germline V gene has CDR1 LGHNA and CDR2 YSLEER. The CDR3 protein is CASSQDATNNQPQHF. CDR3 nucleotide sequence: TGCGCCAGCAGCCAAGATGCTACGAACAATCAGCCCCAGCATTTT.

This rearrangement joins TRBV11-2 to TRBJ2-2; 8 nucleotides align to TRBD1. Germline CDR1 reads SGHAT; CDR2 reads FQNNGV. V lost 5 bases and J lost 7; bases outside the gene matches: 6. The length of the CDR3 is 14 residues. CDR3 sequence (DNA): TGTGCCAGCAGCGGGCAGGGGGCGGACGGGGAGCTGTTTTTT. Translated: CASSGQGADGELFF.

The chain recombines TRBV5-1 with TRBJ1-1; no definite D call. The V end lost 1 base, the J end lost 1 base, and 11 bases lay between the germline ends. CDR3 length: 15 residues. CDR1 is SGHRS, CDR2 YFSETQ, per germline. CDR3 bases: TGCGCCAGCAGCTTGTACCACGGAGAGAACACTGAAGCTTTCTTT. This encodes CASSLYHGENTEAFF.

The chain combines TRBV7-9 with TRBJ1-2; TRBD1 might be the D (6 bases). This CDR3 region has 15 residues. Germline V gene data show CDR1 as SEHNR and CDR2 as FQNEAQ (reference sequence). With 3 bases removed from V and 1 base from J, the gap between germline ends came to 12 bases. The CDR3 DNA reads as TGTGCCAGCAGCTTCCGGGACATCCTTAACTATGGCTACACCTTC. Protein: CASSFRDILNYGYTF.

V gene TRBV7-2 combines with J gene TRBJ2-6, with D unresolved. The V end lost 0 bases, the J end lost 4 bases, and 7 bases lay between the germline ends. Per the germline V gene, CDR1 is SGHTA and CDR2 is FQGNSA. This CDR3 contains 15 residues. This CDR3 reads CASSLAGKGANVLTF. CDR3 nucleotides: TGTGCCAGCAGCTTAGCGGGGAAGGGGGCCAACGTCCTGACTTTC.

This rearrangement joins TRBV5-1 to TRBJ1-4, with D perhaps matching TRBD1 (5 bases). The CDR3 has 15 residues. V was trimmed by 5 bases and J by 1 base, leaving 12 bases between them. Germline CDR1 SGHRS, CDR2 YFSETQ. The CDR3 DNA follows: TGCGCCAGCAGAGGGGATGGTGTAACTAATGAAAAACTGTTTTTT. Encoded protein: CASRGDGVTNEKLFF.

The chain recombines TRBV6-5 with TRBJ2-7; D is unresolved. V was pared by 6 bases and J by 1 base, with 13 bases between. Germline-derived CDR1 and CDR2 are MNHEY and SVGAGI. The CDR3 is 14 amino acids. The CDR3 loop reads CASRARVVSYEQYF. The CDR3 DNA is TGTGCCAGCAGGGCCCGGGTAGTATCCTACGAGCAGTACTTC.

Turning to this clone: An end of the junction differs from the germline gene, which may be a read error. The genes are TRBV7-7 and TRBJ2-2; D may correspond to TRBD1 or TRBD2 (6 bases each). The germline V gene encodes CDR1 SSHAT and CDR2 FNYEAQ (reference sequence). This CDR3 comprises 14 residues. CDR3 sequence (DNA): TGTGCTAGCAGGGGACTGTCGAACACCGGGGAGCTGTTTTTT. This translates into CASRGLSNTGELFF.

The chain couples TRBV6-5 to TRBJ2-3; maybe TRBD1 (5 bases). The CDR3 is 14 residues long. In germline, CDR1 is MNHEY, CDR2 SVGAGI. V lost 4 bases, J lost 0 bases, and 8 bases lay in between. The CDR3 loop is CASSSGSSTDTQYF. CDR3 bases: TGTGCCAGCAGTTCAGGGTCGAGCACAGATACGCAGTATTTT.

The rearrangement links TRBV10-1 to TRBJ2-5; the D is unclear. Germline V CDR1 and CDR2: WNHNN, SYGVQD (reference sequence). Trimming removed 2 bases from V and 0 bases from J, with 10 bases in between. The CDR3 sequence is 15 residues long. The CDR3 loop is CASSEGGRHQETQYF. Written as DNA, the CDR3 is TGCGCCAGCAGTGAGGGTGGGCGGCACCAAGAGACCCAGTACTTC.

V gene TRBV6-6 combines with J gene TRBJ2-7; possibly TRBD2 for D (6 bases). V dropped 6 bases and J dropped 8 bases, with 14 bases sitting between them. Germline values: CDR1 MNHNY, CDR2 SVGAGI (reference sequence). The CDR3 length is 12 residues. CDR3 sequence (DNA): TGTGCCAGCAGGCCGGGAGAGGGGAAGCAGTACTTC. Its protein product is CASRPGEGKQYF.

This chain connects TRBV5-4 to TRBJ1-2; 8 bases fit TRBD1. Germline CDR1 is SGHNT and CDR2 is YYREEE (reference sequence). The CDR3 loop spans 15 amino acids. V lost 0 bases, J lost 7 bases, and 8 bases stayed unmatched. This CDR3 reads CASSLAARGRRGYTF. Here the CDR3 DNA reads TGTGCCAGCAGCTTGGCTGCCAGGGGGCGTCGTGGCTACACCTTC.

As DNA, the CDR3 is TGTGCCAGCAGTTTATCCCCGCAAAGGGGCTATGGCTACACCTTC. Amino acids: CASSLSPQRGYGYTF. The rearrangement links TRBV27 to TRBJ1-2; D possibly corresponds to TRBD1 (5 bases). V lost 0 bases, J lost 4 bases, and 12 bases lay in between. The CDR3 runs 15 residues. Germline CDR1 MNHEY, CDR2 SMNVEV (reference sequence).

CDR3 bases: TGTGCCAGCAGTTCCCGGAGCAGGGGCCAAGAAGAAGCTTTCTTT. It codes for CASSSRSRGQEEAFF. This chain connects TRBV6-5 to TRBJ1-1, with D perhaps TRBD1 (6 bases). CDR1 is MNHEY, CDR2 SVGAGI, per germline. The CDR3 extends over 15 amino acids. Trimming took 4 bases from V and 8 from J, leaving 20 bases between them.

The chain employs TRBV13 and TRBJ1-2, with D unresolved. The germline V and J ends were trimmed by 5 bases and 6 bases, with 7 bases remaining between them. The CDR3 totals 11 residues. The germline CDR1 and CDR2 sequences are PRHDT and FYEKMQ (reference sequence). The CDR3 DNA sequence: TGTGCCAGCAGCACCTTAAATGGCTACACCTTC. Encoded protein: CASSTLNGYTF.